These T cell receptor beta chains were read from a single sample in a study of blood T cell repertoires in COVID-19. TCRdb keeps only in-frame clones here, not all; method: immunoSEQ multiplex PCR. This table holds fewer than 200,000 clones, roughly 85% found once. The material sequenced was peripheral blood. Receptor source: a man aged 45-60 years with active or convalescent COVID-19. Both conserved end residues are part of each CDR3. Each record gives: V gene, J gene, clone size, D gene, CDR3 protein, CDR3 DNA. A D gene is named only where the DNA matches it firmly. Not every row has a clone size; where given, it reads once, few, many or a size class.

V: TRBV24-1; J: TRBJ1-2; size: NA; D: NA; CDR3: CATSTQGHGYTF; DNA: TGTGCCACCAGTACGCAGGGCCATGGCTACACCTTC
V: TRBV7-2; J: TRBJ2-6; size: NA; D: NA; CDR3: CASSLVGTGPGANVLTF; DNA: TGTGCCAGCAGCTTAGTGGGTACAGGGCCCGGGGCCAACGTCCTGACTTTC
V: TRBV3-1/TRBV3-2; J: TRBJ2-5; size: NA; D: NA; CDR3: CASSPERSRPGKKETQYF; DNA: TGTGCCAGCAGCCCCGAGAGGTCCCGGCCGGGGAAAAAAGAGACCCAGTACTTC
V: TRBV5-1; J: TRBJ2-1; size: NA; D: TRBD1; CDR3: CASSRNRGRANEQFF; DNA: TGCGCCAGCAGCCGGAACAGGGGGCGCGCCAATGAGCAGTTCTTC
V: TRBV5-4; J: TRBJ2-2; size: once; D: TRBD1; CDR3: CASSPGTGIGELFF; DNA: TGTGCCAGCAGCCCCGGGACAGGGATCGGGGAGCTGTTTTTT
V: TRBV11-3; J: TRBJ2-3; size: once; D: NA; CDR3: CASSSGQYF; DNA: TGTGCCAGCAGCTCCGGGCAGTATTTT
V: TRBV19; J: TRBJ1-3; size: NA; D: NA; CDR3: CASSMGGTSGNTIYF; DNA: TGTGCCAGTAGTATGGGAGGGACCTCTGGAAACACCATATATTTT
V: TRBV19; J: TRBJ1-2; size: NA; D: NA; CDR3: CASRKTDQANYGYTF; DNA: TGTGCCAGTAGGAAGACTGACCAAGCTAACTATGGCTACACCTTC
V: TRBV27; J: TRBJ2-7; size: NA; D: TRBD2; CDR3: CASRGTSGPGPYEQYF; DNA: TGTGCCAGCAGAGGGACTAGCGGTCCTGGCCCCTACGAGCAGTACTTC
V: TRBV3-1/TRBV3-2; J: TRBJ1-2; size: NA; D: NA; CDR3: CASRHRGHNYGYTF; DNA: TGTGCCAGCAGACACCGGGGACATAACTATGGCTACACCTTC
V: TRBV12-3/TRBV12-4; J: TRBJ1-2; size: NA; D: TRBD1; CDR3: CASSRDRMGYTF; DNA: TGTGCCAGCAGCCGGGACAGGATGGGCTACACCTTC
V: TRBV3-1/TRBV3-2; J: TRBJ2-3; size: NA; D: NA; CDR3: CASSPARTVTSTDTQYF; DNA: TGTGCCAGCAGCCCAGCCCGGACAGTAACTAGCACAGATACGCAGTATTTT
V: TRBV27; J: TRBJ1-1; size: NA; D: TRBD1; CDR3: CASCRTGFSGEAFF; DNA: TGTGCCAGCTGTAGGACAGGGTTTTCTGGTGAAGCTTTCTTT
V: TRBV3-1/TRBV3-2; J: TRBJ2-2; size: NA; D: TRBD2; CDR3: CASSPPSGGPGWSGELFF; DNA: TGTGCCAGCAGCCCCCCTAGCGGGGGGCCCGGGTGGTCCGGGGAGCTGTTTTTT
V: TRBV19; J: TRBJ2-1; size: once; D: NA; CDR3: CASKAGAGNEQFF; DNA: TGTGCCAGTAAGGCAGGGGCGGGCAATGAGCAGTTCTTC
V: TRBV6-2/TRBV6-3; J: TRBJ2-3; size: NA; D: NA; CDR3: CASSYPDKTDTQYF; DNA: TGTGCCAGCAGTTATCCCGACAAAACAGATACGCAGTATTTT
V: TRBV7-6; J: TRBJ2-7; size: few; D: NA; CDR3: CASSLGGGAGSYEQYF; DNA: TGTGCCAGCAGCTTAGGGGGGGGCGCAGGGTCCTACGAGCAGTACTTC
V: TRBV2; J: TRBJ1-2; size: once; D: TRBD1; CDR3: CASSPGQGRIGYGYTF; DNA: TGTGCCAGCAGTCCGGGACAGGGAAGGATCGGCTATGGCTACACCTTC
V: TRBV5-1; J: TRBJ2-1; size: NA; D: TRBD1; CDR3: CASSSGTGPYNEQFF; DNA: TGCGCCAGCAGCTCGGGGACAGGACCCTACAATGAGCAGTTCTTC
V: TRBV15; J: TRBJ1-5; size: NA; D: NA; CDR3: CATSRDREQPQHF; DNA: TGTGCCACCAGCAGAGATCGAGAGCAGCCCCAGCATTTT
V: TRBV11-2; J: TRBJ1-2; size: once; D: TRBD1; CDR3: CASSLDRARGYTF; DNA: TGTGCCAGCAGCTTGGACAGGGCAAGAGGCTACACCTTC
V: TRBV12-3/TRBV12-4; J: TRBJ2-5; size: NA; D: NA; CDR3: CASSFSVQETQYF; DNA: TGTGCCAGCAGTTTTTCTGTACAAGAGACCCAGTACTTC
V: TRBV19; J: TRBJ1-2; size: NA; D: NA; CDR3: CASSIDIMTAYGYTF; DNA: TGTGCCAGTAGTATAGACATTATGACAGCCTATGGCTACACCTTC
V: TRBV19; J: TRBJ2-6; size: once; D: NA; CDR3: CASSIMAGAGANVLTF; DNA: TGTGCCAGTAGTATAATGGCAGGGGCTGGGGCCAACGTCCTGACTTTC
V: TRBV6-5; J: TRBJ1-4; size: NA; D: NA; CDR3: CASATGNTNEKLFF; DNA: TGTGCCAGTGCCACCGGGAACACTAATGAAAAACTGTTTTTT
V: TRBV28; J: TRBJ1-5; size: NA; D: TRBD1; CDR3: CASSSPGTVYSNQPQHF; DNA: TGTGCCAGCAGTTCCCCAGGGACAGTGTATAGCAATCAGCCCCAGCATTTT
V: TRBV5-5; J: TRBJ1-1; size: NA; D: NA; CDR3: CASSTRQVEAFF; DNA: TGTGCCAGCAGCACCAGACAGGTTGAAGCTTTCTTT